Presented here are 5 T cell receptor beta chains from one specimen sequenced in a study of control samples from healthy donors and cancer patients. Profiling relied on immunoSEQ multiplex PCR, and the TCRdb table lists in-frame clones only, not all of them. The sample yields about 78,000 clones, 85% to 90% seen once. Sequences were obtained from blood. The receptors stem from a woman between 55 and 75 years old in good health.

This clone has a single count. The chain is built from TRBV15 and TRBJ2-7; 14 bases are a match to TRBD2. Germline lookup yields CDR1 LNHNV and CDR2 YYDKDF (reference sequence). The length of the CDR3 is 15 residues. After removal of 3 bases from V and 2 bases from J, the junction contained 0 bases not matched to a gene. CDR3 coding DNA: TGTGCCACCAGCAGGGGACTAGCGGGAGCCTACGAGCAGTACTTC. Translated, it gives CATSRGLAGAYEQYF.

The chain joins TRBV18 to TRBJ1-2; no reliable D call. The length of the CDR3 is 13 residues. Trimming cost V 3 bases and J 8 bases, with 13 bases left between them. Germline V gene data show CDR1 as KGHSH and CDR2 as LQKENI. The CDR3 DNA is TGTGCCAGCTCACCCGCCCCCGATAGCGGCTACACCTTC. Translated, it gives CASSPAPDSGYTF.

This chain links TRBV19 with TRBJ1-5; TRBD1 might be the D (6 bases). The CDR3 is 13 amino acids. Germline CDR1 and CDR2: LNHDA and SQIVND (reference sequence). V was shortened by 6 bases and J by 4 bases, with 10 bases between the two germline ends. CDR3 sequence: CASRQDRNQPQHF. The CDR3, as DNA: TGTGCCAGTAGACAGGACAGAAATCAGCCCCAGCATTTT.

This chain links TRBV14 with TRBJ2-5, with a weak D call TRBD1 (7 bases). V was cut by 0 bases and J by 2 bases, with 28 bases left in between. The germline CDR1 and CDR2 sequences are SGHDN and FVKESK. This CDR3 is 21 amino acids long. The CDR3 loop reads CASSQDPQGGVIETYQETQYF. In DNA form, the CDR3 reads TGTGCCAGCAGCCAAGATCCCCAGGGGGGCGTCATCGAAACCTATCAAGAGACCCAGTACTTC.

Notes on this clone: One end of the junction fails to match germline, which may point to a read error. Different DNA sequences within this sample yield the same CDR3. The chain combines TRBV9 with TRBJ2-7; 9 bases are shared with TRBD2. Germline assignment: CDR1 SGDLS and CDR2 YYNGEE. The CDR3 loop spans 15 amino acids. As DNA, the CDR3 is TGTGCCAGCAGTGTAGGGGGGACTAGCTTCTACGAGCAGTACTTC. Translating it yields CASSVGGTSFYEQYF.